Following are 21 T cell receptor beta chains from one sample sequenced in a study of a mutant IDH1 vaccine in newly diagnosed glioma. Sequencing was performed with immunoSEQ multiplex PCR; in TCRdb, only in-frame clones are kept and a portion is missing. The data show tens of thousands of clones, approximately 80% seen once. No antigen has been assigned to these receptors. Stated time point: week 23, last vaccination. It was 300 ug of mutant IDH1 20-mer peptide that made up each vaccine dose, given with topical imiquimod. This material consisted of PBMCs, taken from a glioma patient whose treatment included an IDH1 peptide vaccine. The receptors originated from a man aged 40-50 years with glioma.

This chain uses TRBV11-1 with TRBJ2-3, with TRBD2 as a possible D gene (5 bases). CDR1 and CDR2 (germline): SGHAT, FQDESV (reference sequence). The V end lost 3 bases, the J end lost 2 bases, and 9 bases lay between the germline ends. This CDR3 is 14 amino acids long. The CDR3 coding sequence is TGTGCCAGCAGCTTTGATCTAGCCACAGATACGCAGTATTTT. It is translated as CASSFDLATDTQYF.

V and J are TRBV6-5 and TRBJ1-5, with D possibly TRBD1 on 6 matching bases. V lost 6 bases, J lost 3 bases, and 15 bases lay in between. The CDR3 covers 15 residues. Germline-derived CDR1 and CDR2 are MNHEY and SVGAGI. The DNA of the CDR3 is TGTGCCAGCAGATCGAGCAGGGGAGTCAATCAGCCCCAGCATTTT. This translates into CASRSSRGVNQPQHF.

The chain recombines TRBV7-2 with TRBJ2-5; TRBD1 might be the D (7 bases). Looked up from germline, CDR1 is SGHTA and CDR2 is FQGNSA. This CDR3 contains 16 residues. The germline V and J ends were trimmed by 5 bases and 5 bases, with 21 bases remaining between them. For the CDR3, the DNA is TGTGCCAGCAGCCCCGGGTCAGGGGGAGGATACGAGACCCAGTACTTC. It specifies CASSPGSGGGYETQYF.

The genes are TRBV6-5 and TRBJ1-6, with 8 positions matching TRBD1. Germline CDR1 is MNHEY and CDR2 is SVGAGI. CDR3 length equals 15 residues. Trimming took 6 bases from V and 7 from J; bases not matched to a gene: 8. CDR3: CASSLGQGLNSPLHF. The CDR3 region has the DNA TGTGCCAGCAGCCTCGGACAGGGCTTAAATTCACCCCTCCACTTT.

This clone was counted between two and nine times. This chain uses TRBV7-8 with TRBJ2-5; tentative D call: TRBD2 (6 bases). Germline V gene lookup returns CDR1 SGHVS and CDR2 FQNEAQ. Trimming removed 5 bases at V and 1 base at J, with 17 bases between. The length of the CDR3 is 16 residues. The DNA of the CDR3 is TGTGCCAGCAGCCCCAGACTAGGGCCACGCCAAGAGACCCAGTACTTC. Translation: CASSPRLGPRQETQYF.

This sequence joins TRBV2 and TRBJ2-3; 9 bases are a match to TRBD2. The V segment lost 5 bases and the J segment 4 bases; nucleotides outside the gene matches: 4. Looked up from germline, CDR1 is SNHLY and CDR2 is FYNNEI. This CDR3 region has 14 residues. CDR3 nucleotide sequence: TGTGCCAGCAGTCCTAGCGGGGAACCAGATACGCAGTATTTT. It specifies CASSPSGEPDTQYF.

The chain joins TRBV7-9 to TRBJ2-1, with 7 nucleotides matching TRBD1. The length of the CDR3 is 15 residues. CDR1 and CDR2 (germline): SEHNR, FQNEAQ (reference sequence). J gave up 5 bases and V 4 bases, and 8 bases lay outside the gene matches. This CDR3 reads CASSYPGQTNNEQFF. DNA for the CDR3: TGTGCCAGCAGCTACCCGGGACAGACCAACAATGAGCAGTTCTTC.

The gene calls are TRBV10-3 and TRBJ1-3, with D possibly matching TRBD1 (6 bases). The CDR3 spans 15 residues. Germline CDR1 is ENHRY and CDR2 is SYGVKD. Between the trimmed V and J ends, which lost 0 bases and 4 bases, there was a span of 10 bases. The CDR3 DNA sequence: TGTGCCATCAGTGAGTCGGGGGGGCTCGGAAACACCATATATTTT. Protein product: CAISESGGLGNTIYF.

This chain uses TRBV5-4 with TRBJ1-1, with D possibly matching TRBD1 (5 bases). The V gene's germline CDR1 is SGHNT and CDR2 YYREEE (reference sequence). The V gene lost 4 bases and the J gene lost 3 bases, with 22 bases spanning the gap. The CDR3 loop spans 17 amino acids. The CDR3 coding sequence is TGTGCCAGCAGCCCCTCCCCCCGGGTCGAAGGGGACACTGAAGCTTTCTTT. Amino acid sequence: CASSPSPRVEGDTEAFF.

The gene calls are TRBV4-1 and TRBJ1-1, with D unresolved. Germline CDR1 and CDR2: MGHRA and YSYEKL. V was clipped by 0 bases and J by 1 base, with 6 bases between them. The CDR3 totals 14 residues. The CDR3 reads CASSQDAQNTEAFF. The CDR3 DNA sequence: TGCGCCAGCAGCCAAGACGCCCAGAACACTGAAGCTTTCTTT.

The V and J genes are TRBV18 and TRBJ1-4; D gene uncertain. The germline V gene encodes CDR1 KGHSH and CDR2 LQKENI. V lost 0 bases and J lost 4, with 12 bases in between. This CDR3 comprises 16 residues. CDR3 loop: CASSPPGQMGNEKLFF. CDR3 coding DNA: TGTGCCAGCTCACCACCGGGCCAGATGGGTAATGAAAAACTGTTTTTT.

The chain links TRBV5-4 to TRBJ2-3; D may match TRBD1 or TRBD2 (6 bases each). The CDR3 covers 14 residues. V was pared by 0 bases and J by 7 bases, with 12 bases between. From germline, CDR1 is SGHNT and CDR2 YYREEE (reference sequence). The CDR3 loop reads CASSLVQGGNTQYF. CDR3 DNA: TGTGCCAGCAGCTTGGTACAGGGCGGGAATACGCAGTATTTT.

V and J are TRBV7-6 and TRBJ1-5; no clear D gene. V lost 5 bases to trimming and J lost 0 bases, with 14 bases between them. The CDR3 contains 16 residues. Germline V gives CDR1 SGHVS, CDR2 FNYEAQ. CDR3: CASSPLLSDSNQPQHF. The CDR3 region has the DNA TGTGCCAGCAGCCCCCTACTCAGTGATAGCAATCAGCCCCAGCATTTT.

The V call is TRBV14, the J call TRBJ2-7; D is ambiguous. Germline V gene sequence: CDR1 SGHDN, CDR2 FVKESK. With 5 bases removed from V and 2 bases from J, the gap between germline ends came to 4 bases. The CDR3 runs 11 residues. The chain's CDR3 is CASSSTYEQYF. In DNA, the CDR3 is TGTGCCAGCAGCTCTACCTACGAGCAGTACTTC.

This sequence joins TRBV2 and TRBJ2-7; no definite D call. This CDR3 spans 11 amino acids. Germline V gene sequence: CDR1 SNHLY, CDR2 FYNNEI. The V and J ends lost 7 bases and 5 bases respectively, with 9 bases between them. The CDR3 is CASIRVNEQYF. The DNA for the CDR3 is TGTGCCAGCATAAGGGTCAACGAGCAGTACTTC.

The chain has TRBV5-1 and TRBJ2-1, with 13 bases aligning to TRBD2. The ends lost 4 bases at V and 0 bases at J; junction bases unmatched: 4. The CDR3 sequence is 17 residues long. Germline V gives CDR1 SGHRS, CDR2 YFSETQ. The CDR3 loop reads CASSRTSGGGSYNEQFF. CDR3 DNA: TGCGCCAGCAGCCGGACTAGCGGGGGTGGCTCCTACAATGAGCAGTTCTTC. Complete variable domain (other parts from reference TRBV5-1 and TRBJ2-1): KAGVTQTPRYLIKTRGQQVTLSCSPISGHRSVSWYQQTPGQGLQFLFEYFSETQRNKGNFPGRFSGRQFSNSRSEMNVSTLELGDSALYLCASSRTSGGGSYNEQFFGPGTRLTVL.

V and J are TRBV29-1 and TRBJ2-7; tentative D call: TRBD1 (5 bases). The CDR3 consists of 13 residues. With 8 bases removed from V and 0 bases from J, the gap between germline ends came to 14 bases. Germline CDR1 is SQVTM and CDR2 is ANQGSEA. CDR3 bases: TGCAGCACCCTACAGGAAAACTCCTACGAGCAGTACTTC. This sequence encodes CSTLQENSYEQYF.

The CDR3 loop is CASSVEVNTEAFF. The CDR3 region has the DNA TGTGCCAGCAGCGTTGAAGTGAACACTGAAGCTTTCTTT. The chain is built from TRBV9 and TRBJ1-1; D not resolved. The V gene lost 2 bases and the J gene lost 0 bases, with 5 bases spanning the gap. There are 13 residues in the CDR3. Germline assignment: CDR1 SGDLS and CDR2 YYNGEE. The full variable domain, completed using reference TRBV9 and TRBJ1-1, is DSGVTQTPKHLITATGQRVTLRCSPRSGDLSVYWYQQSLDQGLQFLIQYYNGEERAKGNILERFSAQQFPDLHSELNLSSLELGDSALYFCASSVEVNTEAFFGQGTRLTVV.

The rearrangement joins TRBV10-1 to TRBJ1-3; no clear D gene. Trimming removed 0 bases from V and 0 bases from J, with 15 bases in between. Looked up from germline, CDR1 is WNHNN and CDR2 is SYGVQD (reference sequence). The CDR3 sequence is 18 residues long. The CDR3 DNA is TGCGCCAGCAGTGAGTCGAGTCCGTTGGGTTTCTCTGGAAACACCATATATTTT. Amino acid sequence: CASSESSPLGFSGNTIYF.

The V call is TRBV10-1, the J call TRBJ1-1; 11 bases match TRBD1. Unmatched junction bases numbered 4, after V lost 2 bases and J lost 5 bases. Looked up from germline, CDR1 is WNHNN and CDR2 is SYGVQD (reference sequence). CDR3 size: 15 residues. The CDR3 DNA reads TGCGCCAGCAGTGAGGGGACAGGGGGATGGACTGAAGCTTTCTTT. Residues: CASSEGTGGWTEAFF.

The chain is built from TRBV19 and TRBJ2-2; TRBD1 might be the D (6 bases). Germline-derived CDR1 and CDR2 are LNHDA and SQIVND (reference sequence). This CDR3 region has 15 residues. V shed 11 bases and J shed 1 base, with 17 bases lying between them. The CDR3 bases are TGTGCCTCGAAGGATGACAGGAGGAACACCGGGGAGCTGTTTTTT. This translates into CASKDDRRNTGELFF. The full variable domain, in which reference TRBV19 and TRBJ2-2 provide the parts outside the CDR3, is DGGITQSPKYLFRKEGQNVTLSCEQNLNHDAMYWYRQDPGQGLRLIYYSQIVNDFQKGDIAEGYSVSREKKESFPLTVTSAQKNPTAFYLCASKDDRRNTGELFFGEGSRLTVL.